This TCR beta chain was profiled in a study of OX40 agonist ivuxolimab in advanced cancers. Study background: Age averaged around 54 years (range about 20 to 80), and 82.7% were male. Prior anti-PD-1, anti-PD-L1 or anti-CTLA-4 therapy was allowed; about 39% had some.

From germline, CDR1 is SGHRS and CDR2 YFSETQ. This CDR3 has 14 residues. V trimming: 5 bases; J trimming: 1 base; junction bases outside the gene matches: 3. For this clone: Antigen specificity is unknown.

This table comes from immunoSEQ multiplex PCR, and its TCRdb copy is limited to in-frame clones, with some not included. This table has 12,000 or so clones, roughly four fifths appearing once. Regarding the study as a whole: At doses 0.1 to 3.0 mg/kg, CD4+ and CD8+ clones expanded. Averaging showed that CD8+ T cells had more expanded clones than CD4+ did.

Sample: CD4+ or CD8+ T cells sorted from blood, taken in a trial of the OX40 agonist ivuxolimab. V is TRBV5-1 and J is TRBJ2-7; 10 positions match TRBD1. The source of this sequence is an adult with an advanced solid tumor such as melanoma, head and neck, liver or kidney cancer. CDR3 amino acids: CASRGTGASYEQYF. DNA of the CDR3: TGCGCCAGCAGGGGGACAGGGGCTTCCTACGAGCAGTACTTC.